The clone carrying this T cell receptor beta chain was counted a few times. What it recognizes is unknown. This sample is drawn from a study of post-analysis software for immune sequencing data. Study-wide findings and caveats: About five TRBV segments were more frequent in patients than controls; TRBV5-6, TRBV5-1 and TRBV20-1 belonged to this group.

TCR beta cDNA libraries had unique molecular identifiers. Each CDR3 protein gets one entry after TCRdb re-called the PCR reads with MiXCR. The table has 820,000 or so distinct CDR3 sequences, approximately 50% seen once. Unmatched junction bases numbered 8, after V lost 6 bases and J lost 4 bases. Germline CDR1 and CDR2: SQVTM and ANQGSEA. CDR3 length: 13 residues. Sequencing was done on a sample of blood. This TCR came from a girl under 18 with multiple sclerosis. The V and J genes are TRBV29-1 and TRBJ1-1; TRBD1 agrees at 7 bases. CDR3 bases: TGCAGCGTCGCAGGGGGGTTTGGCACTGAAGCTTTCTTT. Its translation is CSVAGGFGTEAFF.